The 5 T cell receptor beta chains reported below all come from one sample, sequenced in a study of T cells in Graves' hyperthyroidism and ophthalmopathy. There were TCR beta CDR3 regions amplified from RNA transcripts. First-round RT-PCR with HTBI primers amplified the TCR CDR3 region. Via MiXCR, TCRdb re-called the multiplex PCR reads, giving one row per CDR3 protein. The sample includes 250,000 or so distinct CDR3 sequences, about 17% of them seen just once. Material for sequencing was blood. The source of these receptors is a woman younger than 35 with Graves' ophthalmopathy.

The CDR3 region is CASSIDPYNEQFF. As DNA, the CDR3 is TGTGCCAGTAGTATAGATCCGTACAATGAGCAGTTCTTC. The V and J genes are TRBV11-2 and TRBJ2-1; D not resolved. The germline V gene has CDR1 SGHAT and CDR2 FQNNGV. The CDR3 is 13 amino acids. Trimming removed 9 bases at V and 4 bases at J, with 13 bases between.

This clonotype was seen at least ten times. V is TRBV20-1 and J is TRBJ2-5; 7 bases align to TRBD2. J gave up 0 bases and V 0 bases, and 4 bases lay outside the gene matches. The germline CDR1 and CDR2 sequences are DFQATT and SNEGSKA (reference sequence). This CDR3 is 15 amino acids long. The CDR3 is CSARDLAGDQETQYF. CDR3 sequence (DNA): TGCAGTGCTAGAGATCTCGCGGGGGACCAAGAGACCCAGTACTTC.

This clonotype came up many times. The chain carries TRBV6-1 and TRBJ2-3; maybe TRBD1 (5 bases). The CDR3 consists of 15 residues. V was trimmed by 5 bases and J by 2 bases, leaving 14 bases between them. Germline loops: CDR1 MNHNS, CDR2 SASEGT. The CDR3 DNA reads TGTGCCAGCAGTCACTACGACAGAGACACAGATACGCAGTATTTT. Translating it yields CASSHYDRDTDTQYF.

This clonotype has a count of ten or more. V and J are TRBV11-2 and TRBJ2-7, with 9 bases that match TRBD1. The CDR3 loop spans 15 amino acids. CDR1 and CDR2 (germline): SGHAT, FQNNGV. Germline trimming cut 3 bases from V and 6 bases from J; bases unmatched to any gene: 9. CDR3 nucleotide sequence: TGTGCCAGCAGCTTCGGATTGGGACAGGGAGTCGAGCAGTACTTC. It encodes CASSFGLGQGVEQYF.

This clonotype was seen at least ten times. V and J are TRBV30 and TRBJ1-5, with TRBD1 as a possible D gene (5 bases). V gave up 1 base and J gave up 0 bases, with 7 bases separating them. The CDR3 sequence is 14 residues long. Germline V gene data show CDR1 as GTSNPN and CDR2 as SVGIG (reference sequence). The CDR3 DNA sequence: TGTGCCTGGAGTGACGACAGTAGCAATCAGCCCCAGCATTTT. It codes for CAWSDDSSNQPQHF.